This TCR beta chain came from a study of shared clonotypes between healthy human individuals. Sorted-subset replicate PCR reactions were performed with about 210 ng DNA, corresponding to roughly 31,000 T cell genomes. Clones were read by immunoSEQ multiplex PCR, and TCRdb kept only the in-frame ones, dropping some. The data contain roughly 2 million clones, 85% to 95% of them singletons. General study findings and limits: In contrast to clonotypes shared by all four donors, non-shared clonotypes had lower generation probabilities.

With respect to this clone: The antigen is unknown.

V gave up 3 bases and J gave up 7 bases; unmatched junction bases: 7. Per germline, CDR1 MDHEN and CDR2 SYDVKM. CDR3 length: 15 amino acids. This chain joins TRBV28 and TRBJ1-4; TRBD1 aligns across 8 bases. Sequencing input: naive CD4+ T cells sorted from blood. Subset of the sample: CD45RA+ positively selected. This clonotype was obtained from a man aged 18 to 29 in good health. Here the CDR3 DNA reads TGTGCCAGCAGTTTGTCAGGGGGCGCTTCTGAAAAACTGTTTTTT. Amino acids: CASSLSGGASEKLFF. The full variable domain, rest sourced from reference TRBV28 and TRBJ1-4, is DVKVTQSSRYLVKRTGEKVFLECVQDMDHENMFWYRQDPGLGLRLIYFSYDVKMKEKGDIPEGYSVSREKKERFSLILESASTNQTSMYLCASSLSGGASEKLFFGSGTQLSVL.